Sequencing of this TCR beta chain was carried out in a study of cytomegalovirus exposure and HLA in healthy donors. General study results and limits: In a later analysis, several top co-occurrence clusters appeared linked to parvovirus B19, influenza, CMV and Epstein-Barr virus. Sequencing had likely introduced a cluster of highly shared sequence variants as an artifact. According to an earlier analysis, most TCR beta V segments yielded productive rearrangements about 90% or about 30% of the time.

The PCR had 60 Vbeta and 13 Jbeta primers. Profiling relied on immunoSEQ multiplex PCR, and the TCRdb table lists in-frame clones only, not all of them. The sample holds 180,000 or so clones; under 80% are singletons and the top ten take approximately 3.4%. For this clone: The target antigen is unknown.

Germline loops: CDR1 PRHDT, CDR2 FYEKMQ (reference sequence). V shed 2 bases and J shed 3 bases, with 8 bases lying between them. There are 13 residues in the CDR3. This rearrangement joins TRBV13 to TRBJ2-7; D may be TRBD1 (5 bases). This receptor was obtained from a female donor in good health and CMV-seronegative. Sequencing input: PBMCs. DNA for the CDR3: TGTGCCAGCAGCTTATTGCAGGGCTACGAGCAGTACTTC. It translates to CASSLLQGYEQYF.